This is a list of T cell receptor beta chains from one sample in a study of cytomegalovirus exposure and HLA in healthy donors. Clones were sequenced by immunoSEQ multiplex PCR, and TCRdb holds only the in-frame ones, with some missing. Of 200,000 to 300,000 clones listed, about 90% were seen once; the top ten hold around 1.2%. Sequencing was performed on PBMCs. These receptors originate from a woman in her thirties in good health and CMV-seropositive. CDR3s include the opening cysteine and the closing phenylalanine or tryptophan. D genes are given only for firm matches. Clone sizes are given selectively: once, few, many, or a class where the clone is expanded.

V: TRBV19
D: .
size: .
J: TRBJ2-5
CDR3: CASSDWGPREETQYF
DNA: TGTGCCAGTAGTGATTGGGGCCCTAGAGAAGAGACCCAGTACTTC

V: TRBV2
D: TRBD2
size: .
J: TRBJ2-5
CDR3: CASSNLAGGPVSETQYF
DNA: TGTGCCAGCAGTAATCTAGCGGGAGGGCCAGTTTCAGAGACCCAGTACTTC

V: TRBV21-1
D: .
size: .
J: TRBJ1-5
CDR3: CASSWAGVGTPKGSNQPQHF
DNA: TGTGCCAGCAGCTGGGCGGGGGTCGGGACACCCAAGGGTAGCAATCAGCCCCAGCATTTT

V: TRBV7-2
D: TRBD1
size: few
J: TRBJ1-2
CDR3: CASSFTGGNYGYTF
DNA: TGTGCCAGCAGCTTTACAGGGGGCAACTATGGCTACACCTTC

V: TRBV11-3
D: .
size: .
J: TRBJ1-1
CDR3: CASSFPPTGSAEAFF
DNA: TGTGCCAGCAGCTTCCCCCCGACAGGCAGCGCTGAAGCTTTCTTT

V: TRBV5-1
D: .
size: .
J: TRBJ2-7
CDR3: CASWVGTRSSYEQYF
DNA: TGCGCCAGCTGGGTGGGGACACGGAGCTCCTACGAGCAGTACTTC

V: TRBV11-3
D: .
size: .
J: TRBJ2-1
CDR3: CASSLDLGDEQFF
DNA: TGTGCCAGCAGCTTAGACTTAGGGGATGAGCAGTTCTTC

V: TRBV12-5
D: .
size: .
J: TRBJ2-7
CDR3: CASGLGGHYEQYF
DNA: TGTGCTAGTGGTTTAGGGGGACACTACGAGCAGTACTTC

V: TRBV30
D: .
size: .
J: TRBJ1-3
CDR3: CAWSVLLSGNTIYF
DNA: TGTGCCTGGAGTGTTCTTCTCTCTGGAAACACCATATATTTT

V: TRBV21-1
D: .
size: .
J: TRBJ1-5
CDR3: CASSSSYSNQPQHF
DNA: TGTGCCAGCAGCAGCAGTTATAGCAATCAGCCCCAGCATTTT

V: TRBV2
D: .
size: .
J: TRBJ2-4
CDR3: CASLGDIAKNIQYF
DNA: TGTGCCAGCTTAGGGGATATAGCCAAAAACATTCAGTACTTC

V: TRBV4-1
D: .
size: once
J: TRBJ1-3
CDR3: CASSQLGGGNTIYF
DNA: TGCGCCAGCAGCCAACTTGGAGGGGGAAACACCATATATTTT

V: TRBV28
D: TRBD1
size: .
J: TRBJ2-7
CDR3: CASSSAGTVDLHEQYF
DNA: TGTGCCAGCAGTTCCGCCGGGACAGTGGACCTCCACGAGCAGTACTTC

V: TRBV10-3
D: TRBD1
size: .
J: TRBJ1-5
CDR3: CAISYLGTGGAGNQPQHF
DNA: TGTGCCATCAGTTATCTCGGGACAGGGGGAGCTGGCAATCAGCCCCAGCATTTT

V: TRBV18
D: TRBD1
size: few
J: TRBJ1-1
CDR3: CASSPPKGASGNTEAFF
DNA: TGTGCCAGCTCACCACCGAAGGGGGCAAGTGGGAACACTGAAGCTTTCTTT

V: TRBV27
D: .
size: .
J: TRBJ1-2
CDR3: CASSLDSNYGYTF
DNA: TGTGCCAGCAGTCTGGACAGTAACTATGGCTACACCTTC

V: TRBV18
D: TRBD2
size: few
J: TRBJ2-7
CDR3: CASSVVGLAHEQYF
DNA: TGTGCCAGCTCAGTGGTGGGACTAGCGCACGAGCAGTACTTC

V: TRBV15
D: TRBD1
size: once
J: TRBJ2-7
CDR3: CATSATRQGAHEQYF
DNA: TGTGCCACCAGCGCCACTCGACAGGGGGCCCACGAGCAGTACTTC